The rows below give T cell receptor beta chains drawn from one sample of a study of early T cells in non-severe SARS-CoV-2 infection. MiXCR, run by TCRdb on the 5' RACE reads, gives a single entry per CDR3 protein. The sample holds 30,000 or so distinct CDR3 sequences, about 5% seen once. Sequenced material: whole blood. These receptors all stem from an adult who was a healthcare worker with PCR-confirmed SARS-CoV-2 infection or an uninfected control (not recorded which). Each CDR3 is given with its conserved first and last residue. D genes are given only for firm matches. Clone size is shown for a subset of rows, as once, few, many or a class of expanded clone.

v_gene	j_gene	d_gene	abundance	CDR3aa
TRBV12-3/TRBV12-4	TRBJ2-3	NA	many	CASSPRESTDTQYF
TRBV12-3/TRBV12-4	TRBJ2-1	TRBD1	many	CASSWAGGSDEQFF
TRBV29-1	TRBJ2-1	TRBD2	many	CSVASTSGRHNEQFF
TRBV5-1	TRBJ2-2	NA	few	CASRQGTSGTGELFF
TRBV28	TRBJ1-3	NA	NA	CASSLTNTIYF
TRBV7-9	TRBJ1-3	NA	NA	CASSSRISGNTIYF
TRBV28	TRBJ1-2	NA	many	CASSSRDSNYGYTF
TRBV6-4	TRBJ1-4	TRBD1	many	CASSPGTGTGEKLFF
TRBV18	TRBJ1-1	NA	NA	CASSPPVDFFGGENTEAFF
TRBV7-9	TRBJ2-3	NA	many	CASTPVWTDTQYF
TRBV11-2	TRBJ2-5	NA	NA	CASSLLAETQYF
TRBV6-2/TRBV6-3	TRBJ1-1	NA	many	CASSRWEGWNTEAFF
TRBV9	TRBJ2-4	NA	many	CASSSGWGDQYF
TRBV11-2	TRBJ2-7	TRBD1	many	CAGSLWRDRGSYEQYF
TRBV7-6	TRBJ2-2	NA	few	CASSVTGVYGELFF
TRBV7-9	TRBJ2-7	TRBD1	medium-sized	CASSFKGAGYEQYF
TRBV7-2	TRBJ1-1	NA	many	CASSPGGRIAFF
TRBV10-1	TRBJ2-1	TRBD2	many	CASSPARRGDEQFF
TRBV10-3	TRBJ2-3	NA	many	CAISDERSTDTQYF
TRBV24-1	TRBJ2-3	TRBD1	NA	CATSYTGGIGTDTQYF
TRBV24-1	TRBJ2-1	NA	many	CATNGGTTFNEQFF
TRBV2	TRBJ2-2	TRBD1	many	CASRRGTGTNTGELFF
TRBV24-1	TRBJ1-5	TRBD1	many	CATSRTGLQPQHF
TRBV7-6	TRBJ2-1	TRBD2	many	CASSLVGTSSYNEQFF
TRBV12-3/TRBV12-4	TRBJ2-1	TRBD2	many	CASSFQLGGRHEQFF
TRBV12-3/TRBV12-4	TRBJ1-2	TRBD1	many	CASRGTGSYGYTF
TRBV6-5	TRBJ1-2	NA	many	CASRRRGPNYGYTF
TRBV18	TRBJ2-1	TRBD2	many	CASSPGLAVSSYNEQFF
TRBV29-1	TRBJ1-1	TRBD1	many	CSVEGSGQGVDTEAFF
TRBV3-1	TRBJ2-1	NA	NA	CASSQVSGSPLEQFF
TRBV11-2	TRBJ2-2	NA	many	CASSLASSVTGELFF
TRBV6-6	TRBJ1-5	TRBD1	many	CASSPGTGGNQPQHF
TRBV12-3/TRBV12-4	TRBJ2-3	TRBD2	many	CASRAAGGTPDTQYF
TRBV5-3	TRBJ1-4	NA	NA	CARSFSTGGNEKLFF
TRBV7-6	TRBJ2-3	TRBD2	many	CASSSRIGTSGIDTDTQYF
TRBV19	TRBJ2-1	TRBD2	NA	CASSGGLAGGPEQFF
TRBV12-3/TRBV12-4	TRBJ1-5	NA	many	CASTDGDQPQHF
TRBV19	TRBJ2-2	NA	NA	CASSIDPAPDTGELFF
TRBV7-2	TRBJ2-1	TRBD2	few	CASSSPGRASGPARDEQFF
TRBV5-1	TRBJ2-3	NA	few	CASSQDDTQYF
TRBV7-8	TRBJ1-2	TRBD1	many	CASSSNRGGYGYTF
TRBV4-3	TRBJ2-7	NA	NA	CASSQDYAYEQYF
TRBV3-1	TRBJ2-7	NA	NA	CASSQNSLRDNSYEQYF
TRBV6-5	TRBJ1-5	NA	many	CASSYIGNQPQHF
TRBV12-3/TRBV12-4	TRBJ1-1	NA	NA	CASSAGPDREAFF
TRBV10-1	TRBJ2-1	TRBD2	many	CASSESTSGGAEFF
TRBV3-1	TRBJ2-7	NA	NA	CASSQDSYEQYF
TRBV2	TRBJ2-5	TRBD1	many	CASAAWLGTGQETQYF
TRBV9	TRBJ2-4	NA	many	CASSVYGDLAKNIQYF
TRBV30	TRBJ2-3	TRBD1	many	CAWQLPGQGSSDTQYF
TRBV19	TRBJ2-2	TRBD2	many	CATALAGGITGELFF
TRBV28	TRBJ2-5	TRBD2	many	CASSSPGTSGGSQETQYF
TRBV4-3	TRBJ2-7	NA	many	CASSQVLGFGYEQYF
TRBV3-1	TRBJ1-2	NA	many	CASSQGTANYGYTF
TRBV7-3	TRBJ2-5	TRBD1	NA	CASSRSAGTGEETQYF
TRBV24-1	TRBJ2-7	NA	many	CATSEDYEQYF
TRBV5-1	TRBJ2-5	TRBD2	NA	CASSFAGGRETQYF
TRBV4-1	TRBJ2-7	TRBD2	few	CASSQVEGAWPSGREGEQYF
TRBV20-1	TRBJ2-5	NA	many	CSARVVIETQYF